These 28 T cell receptor beta chains were sequenced from one sample in a study of OX40 agonist ivuxolimab in advanced cancers. This table comes from immunoSEQ multiplex PCR, and its TCRdb copy is limited to in-frame clones, with some not included. The data hold approximately 35,000 clones, with approximately 92% observed a single time. The material sequenced was CD4+ or CD8+ T cells sorted from blood, taken in a trial of the OX40 agonist ivuxolimab. The receptors were sampled from an adult with an advanced solid tumor such as melanoma, head and neck, liver or kidney cancer.

The chain is built from TRBV15 and TRBJ2-7, with 9 bases matching TRBD2. V lost 5 bases and J lost 4; bases outside the gene matches: 12. The germline V gene has CDR1 LNHNV and CDR2 YYDKDF (reference sequence). The CDR3 sequence is 16 residues long. CDR3 loop: CATSPRGAGGGYEQYF. In nucleotides, the CDR3 is TGTGCCACCAGCCCCCGGGGAGCGGGAGGCGGATACGAGCAGTACTTC.

V is TRBV4-3 and J is TRBJ2-7; TRBD1 agrees at 7 bases. V shed 1 base and J 3 bases; nucleotides not matched to a gene: 3. CDR1 and CDR2 (germline): LGHNA, YSLEER. The CDR3 has 14 amino acids. The CDR3 nucleotides read TGCGCCAGCAGCCAAGGGGCAGGGGGCTACGAGCAGTACTTC. Encoded protein: CASSQGAGGYEQYF.

J is TRBJ2-7 and V is TRBV6-5, with D uncertain. Between the trimmed V and J ends, which lost 0 bases and 3 bases, there was a span of 9 bases. Per germline, CDR1 MNHEY and CDR2 SVGAGI. The CDR3 runs to 14 residues. The CDR3 DNA is TGTGCCAGCAGTTACTCGGAAGGTGTCTACGAGCAGTACTTC. It specifies CASSYSEGVYEQYF.

The CDR3 reads CASSLDNYGYTF. In nucleotides, the CDR3 is TGTGCCAGCAGCTTAGATAACTATGGCTACACCTTC. The rearrangement links TRBV13 to TRBJ1-2; D unresolved. The V gene's germline CDR1 is PRHDT and CDR2 FYEKMQ (reference sequence). This CDR3 has 12 amino acids. The V end was cut by 1 base, the J end by 1 base, with 1 base between.

This chain links TRBV5-4 with TRBJ2-7; TRBD2 agrees at 9 bases. The CDR3 covers 15 residues. J gave up 1 base and V 10 bases, and 12 bases lay outside the gene matches. Germline V gene data show CDR1 as SGHNT and CDR2 as YYREEE (reference sequence). CDR3 region: CAYEVAGEGSYEQYF. As DNA, the CDR3 is TGTGCCTACGAAGTAGCGGGAGAGGGATCCTACGAGCAGTACTTC.

This clone was seen a handful of times. This chain uses TRBV13 with TRBJ2-7; the match to TRBD2 covers 7 bases. Looked up from germline, CDR1 is PRHDT and CDR2 is FYEKMQ (reference sequence). J was trimmed by 4 bases and V by 6 bases; bases with no gene match: 6. The CDR3 contains 13 residues. CDR3 region: CASSFTSEYEQYF. The DNA of the CDR3 is TGTGCCAGCAGTTTTACTAGCGAGTACGAGCAGTACTTC.

The chain joins TRBV6-1 to TRBJ2-1; 7 nucleotides agree with TRBD1. This CDR3 is 15 amino acids long. V lost 7 bases, J lost 0 bases, and 6 bases stayed unmatched. Germline-derived CDR1 and CDR2 are MNHNS and SASEGT. CDR3 protein: CASILRDSSYNEQFF. For the CDR3, the DNA is TGTGCCAGCATTTTGAGGGACAGCTCCTACAATGAGCAGTTCTTC.

This rearrangement joins TRBV7-2 to TRBJ2-7, with a possible D match to TRBD2 (6 bases). Germline values: CDR1 SGHTA, CDR2 FQGNSA. Trimming pared 1 base from V and 0 bases from J, leaving 16 bases between. The CDR3 has 17 residues. CDR3 region: CASSLVPEGGTSYEQYF. CDR3 sequence (DNA): TGTGCCAGCAGCTTAGTCCCCGAGGGCGGGACCTCCTACGAGCAGTACTTC.

The count of this clone is one. V is TRBV6-5 and J is TRBJ1-3, with a weak D call TRBD1 (6 bases). V was clipped by 0 bases and J by 4 bases, with 13 bases between them. Germline V CDR1 and CDR2: MNHEY, SVGAGI. There are 16 residues in the CDR3. The CDR3 nucleotides are TGTGCCAGCAGTTACTCGAGTCCAGGGGAAGGAAACACCATATATTTT. Amino acid sequence: CASSYSSPGEGNTIYF.

The chain joins TRBV27 to TRBJ1-4, with D possibly being TRBD1 (5 bases). This CDR3 region has 14 residues. V shed 6 bases and J shed 5 bases, with 13 bases lying between them. Germline CDR1 MNHEY, CDR2 SMNVEV (reference sequence). CDR3 sequence: CASSWNQGNEKLFF. The CDR3 DNA follows: TGTGCCAGCAGCTGGAACCAGGGAAATGAAAAACTGTTTTTT.

This chain joins TRBV28 and TRBJ2-6; D is unresolved. Looked up from germline, CDR1 is MDHEN and CDR2 is SYDVKM. The CDR3 covers 14 residues. V lost 3 bases and J lost 6, with 9 bases in between. CDR3 sequence reads: CASSFFGSANVLTF. The CDR3 region has the DNA TGTGCCAGCAGTTTTTTTGGGTCGGCCAACGTCCTGACTTTC.

This clone was seen just once. The chain is built from TRBV4-1 and TRBJ2-7; the D call may be TRBD1 or TRBD2 (5 bases each). Trimming removed 0 bases from V and 2 bases from J, with 11 bases in between. The CDR3 is 15 residues long. Looked up from germline, CDR1 is MGHRA and CDR2 is YSYEKL. CDR3 sequence (DNA): TGCGCCAGCAGCCAAGACAGGGACCCAACCTACGAGCAGTACTTC. Protein product: CASSQDRDPTYEQYF.

This clone was observed once. The CDR3 bases are TGTGCCAGCAGCTTGGTGGATGAGCAGTTCTTC. It is translated as CASSLVDEQFF. The V gene is TRBV7-9, the J gene TRBJ2-1; D call uncertain. The CDR3 length is 11 residues. Germline V lookup: CDR1 SEHNR, CDR2 FQNEAQ (reference sequence). Trimming shortened V by 3 bases and J by 8 bases, and 5 bases separated the two germline ends.

This clone came up once. This chain uses TRBV7-9 with TRBJ2-3, with 7 bases aligning to TRBD1. The CDR3 has 14 residues. V dropped 4 bases and J dropped 5; count of bases not matched to a gene: 6. Germline V gene sequence: CDR1 SEHNR, CDR2 FQNEAQ (reference sequence). The CDR3 coding sequence is TGTGCCAGCAGCTCGACAGGGATCGGAGATACGCAGTATTTT. Its protein product is CASSSTGIGDTQYF.

The rearrangement links TRBV4-3 to TRBJ2-1, with 9 nucleotides matching TRBD2. This CDR3 region has 15 residues. CDR1 is LGHNA and CDR2 is YSLEER in the germline V gene. The V and J ends lost 0 bases and 7 bases, in that order; junction bases with no gene match: 4. This CDR3 is CASSQDRLAGNEQFF. The CDR3, as DNA: TGCGCCAGCAGCCAAGATCGGCTAGCGGGGAATGAGCAGTTCTTC.

The V call is TRBV27, the J call TRBJ1-1; D possibly corresponds to TRBD1 (5 bases). The CDR3 has 13 residues. From germline, CDR1 is MNHEY and CDR2 SMNVEV (reference sequence). With 8 bases removed from V and 5 bases from J, the gap between germline ends came to 15 bases. In DNA, the CDR3 is TGTGCCAGCGGAACAGGATTTGGAACTGAAGCTTTCTTT. It specifies CASGTGFGTEAFF.

The rearrangement uses TRBV6-6 and TRBJ2-2, with D hard to call. The V gene's germline CDR1 is MNHNY and CDR2 SVGAGI (reference sequence). This CDR3 has 13 amino acids. The V end was cut by 5 bases, the J end by 0 bases, with 4 bases between. CDR3 in amino acids: CASSLANTGELFF. DNA of the CDR3: TGTGCCAGCAGTCTAGCGAACACCGGGGAGCTGTTTTTT.

The V call is TRBV10-3, the J call TRBJ1-3, with D uncertain. Trimming shortened V by 3 bases and J by 3 bases, and 3 bases separated the two germline ends. CDR1 and CDR2 from the germline V gene are ENHRY and SYGVKD. This CDR3 has 12 residues. CDR3 in amino acids: CAISELGNTIYF. Here the CDR3 DNA reads TGTGCCATCAGTGAACTTGGAAACACCATATATTTT.

V usage is TRBV2 and J usage is TRBJ2-3; D gene uncertain. Trimming left V 10 bases short and J 6 bases short, with 14 bases between. Germline lookup yields CDR1 SNHLY and CDR2 FYNNEI. The CDR3 is made up of 12 amino acids. The CDR3 DNA follows: TGTGCCATCGACCGTATCGAGGATACGCAGTATTTT. Translated, it gives CAIDRIEDTQYF. The variable domain in full, completed from reference TRBV2 and TRBJ2-3, reads EPEVTQTPSHQVTQMGQEVILRCVPISNHLYFYWYRQILGQKVEFLVSFYNNEISEKSEIFDDQFSVERPDGSNFTLKIRSTKLEDSAMYFCAIDRIEDTQYFGPGTRLTVL.

The chain employs TRBV9 and TRBJ1-2, with D hard to call. This CDR3 has 14 residues. Germline lookup yields CDR1 SGDLS and CDR2 YYNGEE. Deletions cut 2 bases from V and 0 bases from J, with 8 bases between. The CDR3 region has the DNA TGTGCCAGCAGCGTTGGTGGGGCTAACTATGGCTACACCTTC. This encodes CASSVGGANYGYTF.

This chain uses TRBV7-9 with TRBJ2-3; D uncertain. V lost 8 bases and J lost 0, with 18 bases in between. The CDR3 has 16 residues. Germline V gene lookup returns CDR1 SEHNR and CDR2 FQNEAQ (reference sequence). The CDR3, as DNA: TGTGCCAGCCCGAGGAGCGCTGACTCTAGCACAGATACGCAGTATTTT. It yields the protein CASPRSADSSTDTQYF. The full variable domain, with the rest looked up from reference TRBV7-9 and TRBJ2-3, is DTGVSQNPRHKITKRGQNVTFRCDPISEHNRLYWYRQTLGQGPEFLTYFQNEAQLEKSRLLSDRFSAERPKGSFSTLEIQRTEQGDSAMYLCASPRSADSSTDTQYFGPGTRLTVL.

The chain recombines TRBV7-9 with TRBJ1-5, with 7 nucleotides matching TRBD1. CDR3 length: 15 amino acids. V lost 2 bases to trimming and J lost 4 bases; unmatched junction nucleotides: 5. CDR1 and CDR2 from the germline V gene are SEHNR and FQNEAQ (reference sequence). CDR3 protein: CASSLKGAGNQPQHF. The CDR3 bases are TGTGCCAGCAGCTTAAAGGGGGCCGGGAATCAGCCCCAGCATTTT.

This clone was detected once. The chain carries TRBV7-9 and TRBJ1-3; tentatively, D is TRBD1 (6 bases). Trimming removed 5 bases from V and 4 bases from J, with 12 bases in between. The CDR3 is 14 amino acids. Looked up from germline, CDR1 is SEHNR and CDR2 is FQNEAQ (reference sequence). CDR3 nucleotides: TGTGCCAGCAGCCCAGACGGGACAGGAAACACCATATATTTT. It translates to CASSPDGTGNTIYF.

J is TRBJ2-2 and V is TRBV7-6, with D tentatively TRBD1 (6 bases). The V and J ends lost 5 bases and 5 bases respectively, with 9 bases between them. The germline CDR1 and CDR2 sequences are SGHVS and FNYEAQ. The CDR3 has 13 amino acids. CDR3 coding DNA: TGTGCCAGCAGCGCGACAGGTACCGGGGAGCTGTTTTTT. This codes for CASSATGTGELFF.

This chain connects TRBV20-1 to TRBJ1-2; D is uncertain. Looked up from germline, CDR1 is DFQATT and CDR2 is SNEGSKA (reference sequence). V was cut by 3 bases and J by 5 bases, with 4 bases left in between. This CDR3 has 10 residues. CDR3 region: CSARSYGYTF. The CDR3 DNA reads as TGCAGTGCTAGGTCATATGGCTACACCTTC.

The gene calls are TRBV4-1 and TRBJ2-7; TRBD2 is a possible D gene (6 bases). CDR1 and CDR2 from the germline V gene are MGHRA and YSYEKL. The ends were cut back, 1 base at V and 0 bases at J, with 10 bases in the middle. This CDR3 spans 15 amino acids. The CDR3 sequence: CASSQVLANSYEQYF. CDR3 DNA: TGCGCCAGCAGCCAAGTTCTAGCGAACTCCTACGAGCAGTACTTC.

This chain uses TRBV19 with TRBJ2-7; D perhaps matches TRBD2 (6 bases). The V end lost 3 bases, the J end lost 3 bases, and 12 bases lay between the germline ends. This CDR3 comprises 14 residues. Looked up from germline, CDR1 is LNHDA and CDR2 is SQIVND (reference sequence). The CDR3 nucleotides are TGTGCCAGTAGTATGGGACTCGCACTCTACGAGCAGTACTTC. This codes for CASSMGLALYEQYF. Looking up the rest from reference TRBV19 and TRBJ2-7 gives the full variable domain: DGGITQSPKYLFRKEGQNVTLSCEQNLNHDAMYWYRQDPGQGLRLIYYSQIVNDFQKGDIAEGYSVSREKKESFPLTVTSAQKNPTAFYLCASSMGLALYEQYFGPGTRLTVT.

Written as DNA, the CDR3 is TGCGCCAGCAGCCAAGATGGGACAGGGAGTTCCACAGATACGCAGTATTTT. It is translated as CASSQDGTGSSTDTQYF. V usage is TRBV4-3 and J usage is TRBJ2-3; 9 positions agree with TRBD1. Trimming took 0 bases from V and 2 from J; bases not matched to a gene: 6. Germline V CDR1 and CDR2: LGHNA, YSLEER. The length of the CDR3 is 17 residues.